This T cell receptor (beta chain) was sequenced during a study of blood T cell repertoires in COVID-19. Libraries were prepared by immunoSEQ multiplex PCR; TCRdb keeps only in-frame clonotypes and omits some of them. The sample yields some 42,000 clones, 70% to 90% seen once. This TCR derives from a human donor in a cohort sampled during active COVID-19. The sequenced sample was peripheral blood.

The CDR3 region is CASSPGQGIQPQHF. Here the CDR3 DNA reads TGTGCCAGCAGCCCAGGACAGGGGATTCAGCCCCAGCATTTT. The J gene is TRBJ1-5, the V gene TRBV3-1 (or the pseudogene TRBV3-2), with 9 bases identical to TRBD1. Germline loops: CDR1 LGHDT, CDR2 YNNKEL (reference sequence). The CDR3 contains 14 residues. V dropped 4 bases and J dropped 6; count of bases not matched to a gene: 4.